This TCR beta chain was identified during a study of cytomegalovirus exposure and HLA in healthy donors. The study, taken as a whole, reports: In a later analysis, productive TCRs from donors in an Asian-associated ancestry cluster reportedly carried fewer N-insertions than the cohort mean.

As for this clone: Its antigen remains unidentified.

PCR primers comprised 60 Vbeta and 13 Jbeta primers. TCRdb's copy holds only in-frame clones and misses some; the assay was immunoSEQ multiplex PCR. The sample lists about 150,000 clones, around 75% occurring once. V was pared by 3 bases and J by 5 bases, with 14 bases between. In germline, CDR1 is SEHNR, CDR2 FQNEAQ (reference sequence). The CDR3 contains 14 residues. The J gene is TRBJ2-7, the V gene TRBV7-9, with D possibly TRBD2 on 6 matching bases. What was sequenced was PBMCs. The sequence derives from a human donor in good health. The CDR3 reads CASSFPSGSHEQYF. DNA for the CDR3: TGTGCCAGCAGCTTTCCCAGCGGGTCCCACGAGCAGTACTTC.